These T cell receptor beta chains were read from a single sample in a study of control samples from healthy donors and cancer patients. The table came from immunoSEQ multiplex PCR; TCRdb's copy has only in-frame clones and leaves some out. This repertoire shows about 73,000 clones, 94% found once; its top ten account for about 6.2%. The sample consisted of blood. The receptors stem from a woman between 35 and 50 years old in good health. Both conserved end residues are trimmed from each CDR3. D genes are given only for firm matches.

.,TRBJ2-4,TRBV6-1,ASSERGSANGY
.,TRBJ1-1,TRBV6-5,ASSYTTVGTEAF
TRBD2,TRBJ2-3,TRBV11-3,ASSLGPAGGPTDTQY
.,TRBJ1-5,TRBV7-8,ASSLKGNPGEETQH
TRBD2,TRBJ2-4,TRBV9,ASSVGLAGGAKNIQY
TRBD2,TRBJ2-4,TRBV5-4,ASSFGLAGEGAKNIQY
TRBD1,TRBJ1-5,TRBV28,ASAKTGFYSNQPQH
.,TRBJ1-3,TRBV6-1,ASSGGRSGNTIY
.,TRBJ2-5,TRBV11-2,ASSLVQGPYQETQY
.,TRBJ1-5,TRBV10-2,ASSVPGSNQPQH
.,TRBJ2-1,TRBV9,ASSVGTPYNEQF
.,TRBJ1-1,TRBV6-5,ASTQGGVGNTEAF
.,TRBJ2-7,TRBV28,ASSLRREGSYEQY
TRBD2,TRBJ2-7,TRBV4-3,ASSQERGAGGYYEQY
TRBD1,TRBJ2-7,TRBV28,ASSLLLTGGRYEQY
TRBD1,TRBJ2-3,TRBV7-2,ASRDRVPDTQY
.,TRBJ2-3,TRBV11-3,ASSLSGSTDTQY
.,TRBJ2-1,TRBV5-1,ASSFGQGSSYNEQF
.,TRBJ2-1,TRBV7-6,ASSLGAGPLMEQF
.,TRBJ2-2,TRBV9,ASSDSKANTGELF
.,TRBJ1-5,TRBV29-1,SVNDGGQPQH
.,TRBJ2-3,TRBV4-3,ASSQVPTESKY
TRBD2,TRBJ2-2,TRBV5-1,ASSSGLAGVGTGELF
TRBD2,TRBJ2-3,TRBV27,ASSTRTSGTSTDTQY
.,TRBJ1-6,TRBV30,AWSTTAGSPLH
TRBD2,TRBJ2-7,TRBV15,ATSRGRTSGKVGSYEQY
TRBD1,TRBJ2-1,TRBV6-6,ASSRTGAGSDEQF
.,TRBJ1-1,TRBV29-1,SVGDTEAF
.,TRBJ1-1,TRBV5-5,ASSRGTWRDTEAF
.,TRBJ1-2,TRBV27,ASSFHGQSNYGYT
TRBD2,TRBJ2-1,TRBV2,ASSEPSGGARNEQF
.,TRBJ2-7,TRBV6-5,ASSRDREDYEQY
.,TRBJ1-1,TRBV2,ASSEVSSNTEAF
.,TRBJ2-7,TRBV7-9,ASSLQTSSYEQY
.,TRBJ2-1,TRBV21-1,ASSKEEI
TRBD1,TRBJ2-4,TRBV11-2,ASSSGQGAWDIQY
TRBD2,TRBJ2-3,TRBV3-1/TRBV3-2,ASSHSRRGGSVDTQY
TRBD1,TRBJ2-6,TRBV27,ASSLVGTGAGANVLT
.,TRBJ1-2,TRBV28,ASKHPNYGYT
.,TRBJ2-5,TRBV10-3,AISGPGGRNSYQETQY
.,TRBJ1-2,TRBV2,ASSEASPGYGYT
.,TRBJ2-7,TRBV5-1,ASSLVLGNYEQY
TRBD1,TRBJ2-7,TRBV7-3,ASSFLLMGTGLDEQY
.,TRBJ2-7,TRBV18,ASSPRGAYEQY
.,TRBJ2-6,TRBV4-1,ASSLFTEGAGANVLT
.,TRBJ1-4,TRBV7-6,ASSLQSAGRGNEKLF
TRBD1,TRBJ1-5,TRBV7-9,ASSSPGQEADQPQH
.,TRBJ2-3,TRBV24-1,ATSEGGTQY
TRBD1,TRBJ1-2,TRBV6-1,ASSGQGARFNYGYT
.,TRBJ1-1,TRBV5-6,ASSPGGGGDTEAF
TRBD2,TRBJ2-5,TRBV10-3,AIGTSEETQY
.,TRBJ2-1,TRBV7-9,ASSLAVLRWNEQF
.,TRBJ2-2,TRBV5-8,ASSLGGQYTGELF
TRBD2,TRBJ2-1,TRBV7-9,ASSPTSGRAQSPYNEQF
TRBD1,TRBJ1-4,TRBV5-1,ASSRTGNNEKLF
.,TRBJ1-6,TRBV9,ASSVGGGDSPLH